This record concerns one T cell receptor (beta chain) sequence. The clone's antigen remains unknown. The input lacks base qualities; no much larger clone sits a single base away. The junction shows trimming of 5 bases on V and 5 bases on J, plus 13 bases between the germline ends. The CDR3 spans 13 residues, from the cysteine through the phenylalanine. The kept DNA is CDR3 alone, 39 bases in frame from the first base. Sequences SGHDT (CDR1) and YYEEEE (CDR2) are obtained from the germline V gene. The sample comes from a study of T cell changes during pregnancy in multiple sclerosis (dated by TCRdb to the late 2010s). Background for the entire study: The study examined how the T cell repertoire changed over the course of pregnancy in women with multiple sclerosis.

The library was built by means of the immunoSEQ multiplex PCR assay. Imported from immuneACCESS, the table was reduced by TCRdb to in-frame sequences with V and J called. These copies leave out some clones; in studies compared against another copy, an unresolved V gene accounts for under half, and the cause of the remainder is not known. For this sample the table gives roughly 89,000 clones, of which 85% to 95% were detected only once. The ten largest clones represent 1.5% to 2% of the sample. The clonotype was recovered from a female donor in good health, enrolled as a control in a pregnancy study. Rearrangement joined TRBV5-6 to TRBJ1-2; a tentative D call is TRBD1 (6 bases match). The specimen was peripheral blood, collected after pregnancy. The DNA reads TGTGCCAGCAGTCCCACCGGACAGTATGGCTACACCTTC. Its translation is CASSPTGQYGYTF.